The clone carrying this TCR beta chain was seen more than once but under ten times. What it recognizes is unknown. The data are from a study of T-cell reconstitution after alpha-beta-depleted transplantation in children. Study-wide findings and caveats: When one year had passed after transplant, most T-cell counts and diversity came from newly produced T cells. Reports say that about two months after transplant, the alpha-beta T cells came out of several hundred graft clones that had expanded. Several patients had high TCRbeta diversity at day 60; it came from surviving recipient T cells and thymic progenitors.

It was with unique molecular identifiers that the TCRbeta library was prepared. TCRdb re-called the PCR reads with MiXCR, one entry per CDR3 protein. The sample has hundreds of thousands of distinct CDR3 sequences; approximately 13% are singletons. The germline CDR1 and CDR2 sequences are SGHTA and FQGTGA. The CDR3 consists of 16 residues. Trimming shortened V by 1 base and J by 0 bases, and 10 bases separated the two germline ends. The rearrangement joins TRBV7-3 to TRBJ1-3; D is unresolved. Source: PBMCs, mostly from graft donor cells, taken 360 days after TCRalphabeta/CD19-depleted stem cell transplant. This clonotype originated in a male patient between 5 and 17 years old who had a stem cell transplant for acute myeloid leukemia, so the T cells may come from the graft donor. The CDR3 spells CASSLRSLDSGNTIYF. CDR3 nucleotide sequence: TGTGCCAGCAGCTTAAGGAGCCTCGACTCTGGAAACACCATATATTTT.